This TCR beta chain was observed in a study of T-cell reconstitution after alpha-beta-depleted transplantation in children. Study observations and caveats: Elevated TCRbeta diversity at day 60 was traced, in some patients, to surviving recipient T cells and thymic progenitors.

Unique molecular identifiers were incorporated into the prepared TCRbeta library. TCRdb fed the PCR reads into MiXCR, producing one record per CDR3 protein. The sample comprises 250,000 to 300,000 distinct CDR3 sequences, around a tenth of which are singletons, and approximately 7% rests with the top ten. The CDR3 is 17 residues long. The V and J ends lost 4 bases and 0 bases, in that order; junction bases with no gene match: 1. Germline CDR1 MDHEN, CDR2 SYDVKM. There are many counts of this clonotype. The antigen remains unidentified. The receptor's source is a boy under three years old with acute myeloid leukemia, due to receive a stem cell transplant. V gene TRBV28 combines with J gene TRBJ2-2, with 14 bases lining up with TRBD2. The material sequenced was PBMCs, taken before TCRalphabeta/CD19-depleted stem cell transplant. The CDR3 DNA follows: TGTGCCAGCAGTTCGGGACTAGCGGGAGCGAACACCGGGGAGCTGTTTTTT. It encodes CASSSGLAGANTGELFF.